The sequence of this T cell receptor (beta chain) was determined in a study of regulatory T cells in long-lasting Graves disease. This clonotype was found a few times. Its antigen is currently unknown. Findings of the study overall: TCR diversity in persistent Graves' patients was below that of newly diagnosed ones. The small sample size may have reduced accuracy. TRBV28, TRBJ1-2 and TRBJ2-5 were favored in persistent disease.

Noted time point: persistent/refractory GD, antithyroid drugs over 5 years with positive TRAb. PBMCs were the source of the RNA used for TCR sequencing. American Thyroid Association guidelines were used to diagnose Graves' disease. Both iRepertoire HTBI primers and Arm-PCR of CDR3 regions were used to build the TCR beta libraries. TCRdb recomputed calls from the multiplex PCR reads with MiXCR, one row per CDR3 protein. The table records hundreds of thousands of distinct CDR3 sequences, roughly 20% of them present only once. The germline V gene encodes CDR1 SQVTM and CDR2 ANQGSEA. Trimming took 4 bases from V and 5 from J, leaving 14 bases between them. CDR3 size: 13 residues.

Sequencing used peripheral blood mononuclear cells (PBMCs), obtained when the disease was refractory, from a patient treated with antithyroid drugs. This chain connects TRBV29-1 to TRBJ2-5; D is tentatively TRBD1 or TRBD2 (6 bases each). This TCR derives from a female donor with Graves disease. The CDR3 sequence: CSVVGGSGETQYF. The DNA of the CDR3 is TGCAGCGTTGTAGGGGGGTCGGGGGAGACCCAGTACTTC.